One TCR beta chain is described in this entry. Its antigen remains unidentified. This sample stems from a study of OX40 agonist ivuxolimab in advanced cancers. Using immunoSEQ multiplex PCR, the repertoire was profiled, and TCRdb retains in-frame clones only, with some absent. The sample lists fewer than 80,000 clones, approximately 81% occurring once. Broader study findings: Among some nonresponders, normalized T-cell clonal expansion was also low. The study found that CD8+ T cells averaged more expanded clones than CD4+.

The germline V and J ends were trimmed by 6 bases and 5 bases, with 13 bases remaining between them. Germline-derived CDR1 and CDR2 are SNHLY and FYNNEI. The CDR3 spans 13 residues. Sampling of blood occurred at baseline, cycle 4 day 1, and cycle 7 day 1. The chain couples TRBV2 to TRBJ1-2, with D maybe TRBD1 (5 bases). The sample consisted of CD4+ or CD8+ T cells sorted from blood, taken in a trial of the OX40 agonist ivuxolimab. The receptor was isolated from an adult with an advanced solid tumor such as melanoma, head and neck, liver or kidney cancer. The CDR3 coding sequence is TGTGCCAGCAGCACGGGACCCATTTATGGCTACACCTTC. Protein product: CASSTGPIYGYTF.